Included here is one T cell receptor (beta chain) sequence, with context. Its antigen is as yet unknown. These data are taken from a study of memory CD4+ T cells and cytomegalovirus serostatus. Study results and caveats: CMV serostatus prediction reached median AUC roughly 0.95, or 0.91 with US-trained model.

Single viable CD3+CD4+CD8-CD45RO+ cells were sorted as the memory CD4+ T cells. V shed 2 bases and J shed 6 bases, with 14 bases lying between them. CDR1 and CDR2 from the germline V gene are MNHEY and SVGAGI. The CDR3 runs to 15 residues. Authors' data handling: Out-of-frame sequences were removed, leaving a few million distinct TCRbeta sequences. Produced via immunoSEQ multiplex PCR; TCRdb's table is partial and in-frame only. V and J calls and clone size are copied from that table; D and trimming were computed from the DNA. This sample carries 35,000 to 40,000 clones, around 79% of them seen once, and the ten largest clones take roughly 5%.

V gene TRBV6-5 combines with J gene TRBJ2-1; TRBD1 or TRBD2 may be the D gene (5 bases each). The sequence was collected from an adult in good health and CMV-seropositive. The sample comprised memory CD4+ T cells from blood. The CDR3: CASSYGGTRGNEQFF. CDR3 sequence (DNA): TGTGCCAGCAGTTACGGCGGAACTAGGGGCAATGAGCAGTTCTTC.